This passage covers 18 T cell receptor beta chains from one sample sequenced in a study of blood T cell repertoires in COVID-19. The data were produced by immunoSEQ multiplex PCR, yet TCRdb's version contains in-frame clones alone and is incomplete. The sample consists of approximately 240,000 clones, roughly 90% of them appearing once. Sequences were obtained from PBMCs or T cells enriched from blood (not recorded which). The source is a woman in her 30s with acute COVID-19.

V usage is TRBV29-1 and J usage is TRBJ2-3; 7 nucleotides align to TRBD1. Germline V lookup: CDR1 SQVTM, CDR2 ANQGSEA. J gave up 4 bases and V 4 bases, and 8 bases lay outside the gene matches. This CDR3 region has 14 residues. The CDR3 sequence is CSVGGGSSSDTQYF. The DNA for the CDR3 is TGCAGCGTTGGAGGGGGCTCTAGTTCAGATACGCAGTATTTT.

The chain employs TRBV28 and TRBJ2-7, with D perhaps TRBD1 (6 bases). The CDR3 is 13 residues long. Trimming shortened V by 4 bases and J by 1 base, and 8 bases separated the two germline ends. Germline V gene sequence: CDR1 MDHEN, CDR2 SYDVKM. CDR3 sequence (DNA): TGTGCCAGCAGTTCAACAGGGTCCTACGAGCAGTACTTC. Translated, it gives CASSSTGSYEQYF.

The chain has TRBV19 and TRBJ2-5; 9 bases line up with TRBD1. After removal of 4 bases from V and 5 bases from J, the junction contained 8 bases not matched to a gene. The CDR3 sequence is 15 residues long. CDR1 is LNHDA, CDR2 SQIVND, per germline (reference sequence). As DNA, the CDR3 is TGTGCCAGTAGTAGCACCGGGACAGGGTCCGAGACCCAGTACTTC. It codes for CASSSTGTGSETQYF.

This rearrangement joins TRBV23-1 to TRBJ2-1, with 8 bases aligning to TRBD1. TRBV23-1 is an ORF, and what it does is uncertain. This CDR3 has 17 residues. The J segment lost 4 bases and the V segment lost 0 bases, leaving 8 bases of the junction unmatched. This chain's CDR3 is CASSQSEKTGDYNEQFF. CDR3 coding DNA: TGCGCCAGCAGTCAATCGGAAAAGACAGGGGATTACAATGAGCAGTTCTTC.

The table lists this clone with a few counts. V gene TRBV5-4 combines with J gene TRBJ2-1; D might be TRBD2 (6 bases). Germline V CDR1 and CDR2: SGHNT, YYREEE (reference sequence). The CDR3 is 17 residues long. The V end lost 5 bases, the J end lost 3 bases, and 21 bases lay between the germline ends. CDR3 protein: CASSTAGAGPVYNEQFF. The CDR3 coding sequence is TGTGCCAGCAGTACCGCCGGGGCGGGACCAGTCTACAATGAGCAGTTCTTC. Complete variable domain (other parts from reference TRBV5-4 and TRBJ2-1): ETGVTQSPTHLIKTRGQQVTLRCSSQSGHNTVSWYQQALGQGPQFIFQYYREEENGRGNFPPRFSGLQFPNYSSELNVNALELDDSALYLCASSTAGAGPVYNEQFFGPGTRLTVL.

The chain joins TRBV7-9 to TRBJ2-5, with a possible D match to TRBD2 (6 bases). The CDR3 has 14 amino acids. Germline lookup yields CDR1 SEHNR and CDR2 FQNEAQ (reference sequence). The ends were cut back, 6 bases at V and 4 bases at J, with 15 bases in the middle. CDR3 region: CASSSVVGGETQYF. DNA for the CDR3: TGTGCCAGCAGTTCAGTGGTGGGGGGAGAGACCCAGTACTTC. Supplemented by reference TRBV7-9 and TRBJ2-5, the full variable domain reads DTGVSQNPRHKITKRGQNVTFRCDPISEHNRLYWYRQTLGQGPEFLTYFQNEAQLEKSRLLSDRFSAERPKGSFSTLEIQRTEQGDSAMYLCASSSVVGGETQYFGPGTRLLVL.

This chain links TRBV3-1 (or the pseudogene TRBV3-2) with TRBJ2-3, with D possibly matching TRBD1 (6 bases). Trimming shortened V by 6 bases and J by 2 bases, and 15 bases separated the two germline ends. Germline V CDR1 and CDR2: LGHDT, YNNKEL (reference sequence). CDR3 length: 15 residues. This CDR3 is CASSKGDATTDTQYF. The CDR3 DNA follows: TGTGCCAGCAGTAAGGGGGACGCAACCACAGATACGCAGTATTTT.

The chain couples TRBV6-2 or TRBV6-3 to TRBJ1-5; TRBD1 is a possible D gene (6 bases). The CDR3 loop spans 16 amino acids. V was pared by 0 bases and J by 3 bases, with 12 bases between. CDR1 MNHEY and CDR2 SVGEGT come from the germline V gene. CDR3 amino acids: CASSYSAGVNNQPQHF. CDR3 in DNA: TGTGCCAGCAGTTACTCAGCAGGGGTTAACAATCAGCCCCAGCATTTT.

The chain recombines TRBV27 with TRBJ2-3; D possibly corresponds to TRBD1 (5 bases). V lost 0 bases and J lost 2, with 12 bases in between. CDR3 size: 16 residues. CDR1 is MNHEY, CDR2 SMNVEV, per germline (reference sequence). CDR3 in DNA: TGTGCCAGCAGTTTATCGGGGCAGCGCTACACAGATACGCAGTATTTT. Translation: CASSLSGQRYTDTQYF.

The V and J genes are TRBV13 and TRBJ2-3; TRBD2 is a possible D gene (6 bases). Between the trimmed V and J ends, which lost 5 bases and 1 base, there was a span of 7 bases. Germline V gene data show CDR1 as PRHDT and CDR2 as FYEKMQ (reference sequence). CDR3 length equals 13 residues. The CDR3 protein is CASSTGGTDTQYF. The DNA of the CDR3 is TGTGCCAGCAGCACGGGAGGCACAGATACGCAGTATTTT.

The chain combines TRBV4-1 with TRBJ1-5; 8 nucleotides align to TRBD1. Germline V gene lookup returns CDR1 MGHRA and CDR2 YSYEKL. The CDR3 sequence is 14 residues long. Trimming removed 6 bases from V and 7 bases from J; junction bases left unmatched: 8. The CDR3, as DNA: TGCGCCAGCAGAGCGACAGGGGCGGTCCAGCCCCAGCATTTT. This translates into CASRATGAVQPQHF.

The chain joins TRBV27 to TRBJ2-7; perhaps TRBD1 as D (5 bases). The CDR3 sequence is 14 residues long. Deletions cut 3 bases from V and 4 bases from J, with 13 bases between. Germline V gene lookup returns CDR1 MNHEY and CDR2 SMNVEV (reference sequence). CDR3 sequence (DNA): TGTGCCAGCAGTTTCCAGGGTTACTCTTACGAGCAGTACTTC. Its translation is CASSFQGYSYEQYF.

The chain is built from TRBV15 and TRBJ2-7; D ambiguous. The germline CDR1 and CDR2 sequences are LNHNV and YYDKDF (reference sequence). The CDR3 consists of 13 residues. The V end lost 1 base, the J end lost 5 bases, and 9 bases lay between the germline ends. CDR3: CATSRGETDEQYF. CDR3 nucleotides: TGTGCCACCAGCAGAGGAGAAACAGACGAGCAGTACTTC.

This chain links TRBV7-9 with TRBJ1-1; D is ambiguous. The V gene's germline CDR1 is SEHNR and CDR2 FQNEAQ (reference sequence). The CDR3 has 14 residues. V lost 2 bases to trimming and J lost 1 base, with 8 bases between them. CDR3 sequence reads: CASSLLRENTEAFF. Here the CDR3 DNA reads TGTGCCAGCAGCTTATTGAGGGAGAACACTGAAGCTTTCTTT.

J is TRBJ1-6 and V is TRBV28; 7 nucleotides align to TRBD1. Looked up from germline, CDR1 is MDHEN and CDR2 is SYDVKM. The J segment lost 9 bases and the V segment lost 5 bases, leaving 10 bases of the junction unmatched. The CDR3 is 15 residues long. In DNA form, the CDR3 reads TGTGCCAGCAGTACCCAACAGGGGATTAGTTCACCCCTCCACTTT. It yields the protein CASSTQQGISSPLHF.

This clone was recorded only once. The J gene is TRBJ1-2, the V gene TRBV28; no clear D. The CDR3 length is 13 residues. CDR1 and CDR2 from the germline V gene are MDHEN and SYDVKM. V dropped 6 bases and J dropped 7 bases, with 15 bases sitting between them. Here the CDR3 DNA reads TGTGCCAGCAGCCCCCCCCAGGCCTTTGGCTACACCTTC. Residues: CASSPPQAFGYTF.

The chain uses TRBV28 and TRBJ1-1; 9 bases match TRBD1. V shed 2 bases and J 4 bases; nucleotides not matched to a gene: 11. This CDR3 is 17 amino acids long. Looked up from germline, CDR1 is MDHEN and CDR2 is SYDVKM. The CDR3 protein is CASSLRVTGGGGTEAFF. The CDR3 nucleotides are TGTGCCAGCAGTTTACGGGTGACAGGGGGTGGTGGCACTGAAGCTTTCTTT.

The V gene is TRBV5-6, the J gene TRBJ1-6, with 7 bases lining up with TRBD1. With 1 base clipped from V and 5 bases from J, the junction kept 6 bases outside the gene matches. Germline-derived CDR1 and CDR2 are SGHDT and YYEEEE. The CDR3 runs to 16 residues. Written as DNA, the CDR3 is TGTGCCAGCAGCTTGTTGGCAGGGGGGAATAATTCACCCCTCCACTTT. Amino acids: CASSLLAGGNNSPLHF.